The entry below gives a single T cell receptor (beta chain) sequence along with its context. Germline assignment: CDR1 ENHRY and CDR2 SYGVKD. This CDR3 comprises 15 residues. V was pared by 0 bases and J by 6 bases, with 11 bases between. Genomic DNA per cell subset filled all wells of several immunoSEQ plates. The assay was immunoSEQ multiplex PCR, and TCRdb's table has in-frame clones only and misses some. The sample consists of some 2.1 million clones, around 95% of them appearing once. These data originate in a study of shared clonotypes between healthy human individuals. Donors, healthy HIV-negative adults, lacked recent acute infections or vaccinations. Donors were Caucasian adults residing in Nashville, Tennessee, USA.

The chain recombines TRBV10-3 with TRBJ1-4; D not resolved. The specimen was naive CD4+ T cells sorted from blood. Regarding subset: CD45RA+ positively selected. The sequence derives from a young man in good health. CDR3 in amino acids: CAISESQVLDEKLFF. The CDR3 DNA reads as TGTGCCATCAGTGAGTCCCAGGTTTTAGATGAAAAACTGTTTTTT.